This T cell receptor (beta chain) was captured by sequencing in a study of blood T cell repertoires in COVID-19. CDR3 size: 14 residues. Germline CDR1 reads MDHEN; CDR2 reads SYDVKM. Trimming removed 3 bases at V and 2 bases at J, with 10 bases between. Authors' processing steps: By means of reference gene primer amplification, nucleated cell counts were estimated. The assay was immunoSEQ multiplex PCR, and TCRdb's table has in-frame clones only and misses some. Clone size and V and J calls were adopted from that table, with D and trimming inferred from the DNA. The repertoire holds roughly 48,000 clones, with roughly 82% as singletons.

The sequence derives from a man between 35 and 55 years old with acute or convalescent COVID-19. Sequenced: peripheral blood. The chain uses TRBV28 and TRBJ1-2; D might be TRBD1 (5 bases). CDR3 coding DNA: TGTGCCAGCAGTTTTGGGGGGTCCAACTATGGCTACACCTTC. This translates into CASSFGGSNYGYTF.